The 18 T cell receptor beta chains presented below share a single source sample, sequenced in a study of CD8+CD57+ T cells in acquired aplastic anemia. In patients chosen for sequencing, flow cytometry had shown CD8+CD57+ cell expansion. Profiling of TCR beta VDJ combinations and CDR3 sequences used genomic DNA as template. TCRdb used MiXCR to reprocess the reads, holding one entry per CDR3 protein. The sample consists of 55,000 to 60,000 distinct CDR3 sequences, around 57% of them appearing once. Sequences were obtained from sorted CD4+, CD8+, or CD8+CD57+ T cells (not recorded which) from PBMCs. These receptors came from a human donor with aplastic anemia.

This clonotype has more than one count but fewer than ten. This chain joins TRBV25-1 and TRBJ1-1; TRBD1 might be the D (6 bases). This CDR3 is built from 14 residues. Trimming stripped 1 base from V and 5 bases from J, with 11 bases between. Germline CDR1 and CDR2: MGHDK and SYGVNS. The CDR3 region is CASSESGGRTEAFF. In DNA, the CDR3 is TGTGCCAGCAGTGAATCGGGGGGGCGGACTGAAGCTTTCTTT.

In its sample, this clonotype was seen once. The chain combines TRBV5-5 with TRBJ1-5; 8 nucleotides match TRBD1. Losses at the gene ends were 4 bases for V and 3 bases for J; bases not matched to a gene: 6. The CDR3 spans 15 residues. CDR1 and CDR2 (germline): SGHKS, YYEKEE (reference sequence). The CDR3 reads CASSPGQASNQPQHF. CDR3 DNA sequence: TGTGCCAGCAGCCCGGGACAGGCCTCCAATCAGCCCCAGCATTTT.

This clonotype was detected only once. One end of the junction is discordant with germline, which a read error may explain. V is TRBV15 and J is TRBJ2-2; 8 bases map to TRBD2. This CDR3 spans 16 amino acids. The germline V gene encodes CDR1 LNHNV and CDR2 YYDKDF (reference sequence). CDR3 sequence: CATRRGPGLETGELFF. The DNA of the CDR3 is TGTGCCACCAGAAGAGGACCGGGACTAGAAACCGGGGAGCTGTTTTTT.

This clonotype was found once. The V call is TRBV10-3, the J call TRBJ1-6, with a possible D match to TRBD1 (6 bases). The CDR3 contains 11 residues. The V end was cut by 11 bases, the J end by 7 bases, with 9 bases between. Germline V gives CDR1 ENHRY, CDR2 SYGVKD. The CDR3 coding sequence is TGTGCCGCCGGGGGCAATTCACCCCTCCACTTT. It specifies CAAGGNSPLHF.

The J gene is TRBJ2-1, the V gene TRBV5-1, with D possibly TRBD1 on 8 matching bases. V was shortened by 0 bases and J by 5 bases, with 18 bases between the two germline ends. The CDR3 covers 17 residues. The germline gives CDR1 SGHRS, CDR2 YFSETQ. CDR3 bases: TGCGCCAGCAGCTTGGAACAGGGGGGGTATGGAGACAATGAGCAGTTCTTC. Translating it yields CASSLEQGGYGDNEQFF.

This chain connects TRBV7-3 to TRBJ2-1, with 8 bases identical to TRBD2. J was trimmed by 8 bases and V by 3 bases; bases with no gene match: 6. CDR1 and CDR2 (germline): SGHTA, FQGTGA. The CDR3 is made up of 14 amino acids. The CDR3 sequence: CASSFELAAYEQFF. In nucleotides, the CDR3 is TGTGCCAGCAGCTTCGAACTAGCGGCCTATGAGCAGTTCTTC.

The genes are TRBV20-1 and TRBJ1-2, with unresolved D. Trimming removed 5 bases at V and 4 bases at J, with 11 bases between. Germline V gene data show CDR1 as DFQATT and CDR2 as SNEGSKA (reference sequence). This CDR3 region has 12 residues. CDR3 protein: CSAEREPYGYTF. The CDR3 DNA reads as TGCAGTGCTGAGAGAGAACCCTATGGCTACACCTTC.

The V gene is TRBV19, the J gene TRBJ2-1, with D perhaps TRBD1 (6 bases). CDR3 length equals 15 residues. Germline V gene lookup returns CDR1 LNHDA and CDR2 SQIVND (reference sequence). Trimming removed 2 bases at V and 3 bases at J, with 11 bases between. This CDR3 reads CASSILRTDYNEQFF. CDR3 bases: TGTGCCAGTAGTATATTGAGGACAGACTACAATGAGCAGTTCTTC.

This clonotype was seen only a few times. The chain links TRBV11-1 to TRBJ2-3; 9 positions agree with TRBD2. V lost 3 bases to trimming and J lost 4 bases; unmatched junction nucleotides: 5. Per germline, CDR1 SGHAT and CDR2 FQDESV (reference sequence). The CDR3 covers 15 residues. The chain's CDR3 is CASSLAGGPADTQYF. DNA of the CDR3: TGTGCCAGCAGCTTGGCGGGGGGGCCGGCAGATACGCAGTATTTT. Full variable domain (remainder filled in from reference TRBV11-1 and TRBJ2-3): EAEVAQSPRYKITEKSQAVAFWCDPISGHATLYWYRQILGQGPELLVQFQDESVVDDSQLPKDRFSAERLKGVDSTLKIQPAELGDSAMYLCASSLAGGPADTQYFGPGTRLTVL.

The chain uses TRBV10-1 and TRBJ1-5; unclear D gene. CDR1 WNHNN and CDR2 SYGVQD come from the germline V gene (reference sequence). Trimming shortened V by 8 bases and J by 3 bases, and 17 bases separated the two germline ends. The CDR3 has 15 amino acids. CDR3 in DNA: TGCGCCAGCGGAGGCCCGGCAAACGCCAATCAGCCCCAGCATTTT. It is translated as CASGGPANANQPQHF.

V gene TRBV10-3 combines with J gene TRBJ1-2, with 11 nucleotides matching TRBD1. The germline CDR1 and CDR2 sequences are ENHRY and SYGVKD. The junction had 4 bases not matched to a gene; V was cut back by 6 bases and J by 7 bases. The CDR3 loop spans 13 amino acids. The CDR3 region has the DNA TGTGCCATCAGCGCGGACAGGGGGCGTGGCTACACCTTC. Translated, it gives CAISADRGRGYTF.

This clonotype came up many times. The chain employs TRBV11-1 and TRBJ2-2, with TRBD2 matching over 8 bases. This CDR3 has 16 residues. The germline CDR1 and CDR2 sequences are SGHAT and FQDESV (reference sequence). Trimming at V came to 3 bases and at J to 5 bases, leaving 8 bases not matched to a gene. In nucleotides, the CDR3 is TGTGCCAGCAGCTTCGACGGGGGGGCTTCAACCGGGGAGCTGTTTTTT. Encoded protein: CASSFDGGASTGELFF.

The table lists this clonotype with many counts. The chain uses TRBV9 and TRBJ2-3; 7 bases map to TRBD1. This CDR3 spans 14 amino acids. V shed 3 bases, J shed 7 bases, and the junction held 8 bases outside the gene matches. The V gene's germline CDR1 is SGDLS and CDR2 YYNGEE. CDR3 nucleotide sequence: TGTGCCAGCAGCGAGGGACAGAGGGCGAATACGCAGTATTTT. Translation: CASSEGQRANTQYF. The full variable domain, rest sourced from reference TRBV9 and TRBJ2-3, is DSGVTQTPKHLITATGQRVTLRCSPRSGDLSVYWYQQSLDQGLQFLIQYYNGEERAKGNILERFSAQQFPDLHSELNLSSLELGDSALYFCASSEGQRANTQYFGPGTRLTVL.

The chain uses TRBV7-1 and TRBJ2-1; 13 bases line up with TRBD2. TRBV7-1 carries the ORF label, with uncertain function. This CDR3 contains 19 residues. Losses at the gene ends were 3 bases for V and 0 bases for J; bases not matched to a gene: 8. Here the CDR3 reads CASSSTGLAGEVSYNEQFF. DNA of the CDR3: TGTGCCAGCAGCTCCACTGGACTAGCGGGGGAGGTCTCCTACAATGAGCAGTTCTTC.

For this clonotype: This is likely a read error, given that the CDR3 carries no conserved phenylalanine or tryptophan at its end. This chain uses TRBV6-5 with TRBJ1-6; TRBD1 matches 7 bases. With V trimmed by 1 base and J by 7 bases, 7 bases remained unmatched. Germline V gene lookup returns CDR1 MNHEY and CDR2 SVGAGI. The CDR3 runs to 16 residues. CDR3 amino acids: CASSYYTGVTNSPLHL. The CDR3 coding sequence is TGTGCCAGCAGTTACTATACAGGGGTCACGAATTCACCCCTCCACCTT.

The gene calls are TRBV15 and TRBJ1-4; D is ambiguous. This CDR3 contains 16 residues. The germline V and J ends were trimmed by 1 base and 3 bases, with 12 bases remaining between them. Per germline, CDR1 LNHNV and CDR2 YYDKDF (reference sequence). The CDR3 region has the DNA TGTGCCACCAGCAGAGGTTCTGGAACAGCTAATGAAAAACTGTTTTTT. Its translation is CATSRGSGTANEKLFF.

The gene calls are TRBV7-2 and TRBJ2-3; no clear D gene. Per germline, CDR1 SGHTA and CDR2 FQGNSA. Trimming took 4 bases from V and 2 from J, leaving 7 bases between them. The CDR3 has 13 residues. In DNA form, the CDR3 reads TGTGCCAGCAGCTCGTATTTCACAGATACGCAGTATTTT. Translating it yields CASSSYFTDTQYF.

V is TRBV10-2 and J is TRBJ2-1, with D perhaps being TRBD1 or TRBD2 (5 bases each). Germline V CDR1 and CDR2: WSHSY, SAAADI. V gave up 0 bases and J gave up 9 bases, with 6 bases separating them. This CDR3 contains 12 residues. The CDR3 DNA is TGCGCCAGCAGTGAGTCGAGGGGTGAGCAGTTCTTC. This translates into CASSESRGEQFF.